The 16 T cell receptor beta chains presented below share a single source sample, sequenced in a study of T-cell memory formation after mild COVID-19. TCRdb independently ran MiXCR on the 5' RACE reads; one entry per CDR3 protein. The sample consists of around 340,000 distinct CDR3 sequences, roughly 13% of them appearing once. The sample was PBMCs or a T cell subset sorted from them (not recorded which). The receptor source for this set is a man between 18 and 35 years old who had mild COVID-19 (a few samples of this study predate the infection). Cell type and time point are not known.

The CDR3 is CASSYNDYLSYNEQFF. The DNA for the CDR3 is TGTGCCAGCAGTTATAATGACTATCTCTCCTACAATGAGCAGTTCTTC. The V call is TRBV6-6, the J call TRBJ2-1; D is possibly TRBD2 (5 bases). The CDR3 is made up of 16 amino acids. V lost 3 bases to trimming and J lost 0 bases, with 12 bases between them. Germline CDR1 is MNHNY and CDR2 is SVGAGI (reference sequence).

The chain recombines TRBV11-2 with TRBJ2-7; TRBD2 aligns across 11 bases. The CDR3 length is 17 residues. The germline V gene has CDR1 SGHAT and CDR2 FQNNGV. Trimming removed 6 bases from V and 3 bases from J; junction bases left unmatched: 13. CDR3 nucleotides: TGTGCCAGCAGTCCGATTACTAGCGGGGGTGCTGACTACGAGCAGTACTTC. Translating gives CASSPITSGGADYEQYF.

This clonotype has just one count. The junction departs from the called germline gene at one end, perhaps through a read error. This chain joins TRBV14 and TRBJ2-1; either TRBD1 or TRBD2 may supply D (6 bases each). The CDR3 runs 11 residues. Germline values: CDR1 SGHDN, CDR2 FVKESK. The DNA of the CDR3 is TGTGCCAGCAGCCAAGACGGGGGCAGGGTCTTC. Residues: CASSQDGGRVF.

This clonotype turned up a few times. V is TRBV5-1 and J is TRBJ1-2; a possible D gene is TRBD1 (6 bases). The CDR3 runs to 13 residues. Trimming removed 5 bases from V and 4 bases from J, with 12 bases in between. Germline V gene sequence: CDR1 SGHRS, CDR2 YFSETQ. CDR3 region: CASSPQGIYGYTF. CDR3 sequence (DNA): TGCGCCAGCAGTCCTCAGGGGATCTATGGCTACACCTTC.

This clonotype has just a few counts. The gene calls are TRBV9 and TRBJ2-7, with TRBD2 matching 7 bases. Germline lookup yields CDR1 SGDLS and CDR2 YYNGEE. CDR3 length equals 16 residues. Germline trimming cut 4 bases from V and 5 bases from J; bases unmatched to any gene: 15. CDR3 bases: TGTGCCAGCAGCTCCACTCCGGTGGGGGGGGACCACGAGCAGTACTTC. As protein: CASSSTPVGGDHEQYF.

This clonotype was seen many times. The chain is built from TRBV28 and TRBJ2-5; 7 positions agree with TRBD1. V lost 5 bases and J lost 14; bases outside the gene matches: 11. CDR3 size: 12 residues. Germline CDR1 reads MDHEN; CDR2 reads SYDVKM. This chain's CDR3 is CASSVSGQVIYF. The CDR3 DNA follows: TGTGCCAGCAGTGTCTCTGGACAGGTCATTTACTTC.

The DNA for the CDR3 is TGTGCCAGCAGCTTGTTTGGACGCTCCTACGAGCAGTACGTC. Protein sequence: CASSLFGRSYEQYV. The chain joins TRBV5-6 to TRBJ2-7; D gene unclear. V lost 1 base and J 0 bases, leaving 8 bases between the germline ends. CDR3 length: 14 amino acids. The germline gives CDR1 SGHDT, CDR2 YYEEEE.

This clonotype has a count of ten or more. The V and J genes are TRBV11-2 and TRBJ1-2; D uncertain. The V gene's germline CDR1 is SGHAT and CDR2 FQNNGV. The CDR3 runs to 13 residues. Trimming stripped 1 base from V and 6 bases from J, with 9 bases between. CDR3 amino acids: CASSLGTGDGYTF. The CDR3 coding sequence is TGTGCCAGCAGCTTAGGGACCGGGGATGGCTACACCTTC.

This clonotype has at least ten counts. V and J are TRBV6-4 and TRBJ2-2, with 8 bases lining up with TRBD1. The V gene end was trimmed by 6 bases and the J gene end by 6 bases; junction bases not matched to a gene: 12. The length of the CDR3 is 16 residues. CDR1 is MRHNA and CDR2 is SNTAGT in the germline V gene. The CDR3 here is CASSETPGQGSGELFF. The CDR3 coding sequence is TGTGCCAGCAGCGAAACCCCCGGACAGGGATCCGGGGAGCTGTTTTTT.

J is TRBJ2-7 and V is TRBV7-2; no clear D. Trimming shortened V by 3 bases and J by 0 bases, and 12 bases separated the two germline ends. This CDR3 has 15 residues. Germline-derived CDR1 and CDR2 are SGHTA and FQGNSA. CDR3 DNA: TGTGCCAGCAGCTTTCTTGGCGACCTCTCCTACGAGCAGTACTTC. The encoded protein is CASSFLGDLSYEQYF.

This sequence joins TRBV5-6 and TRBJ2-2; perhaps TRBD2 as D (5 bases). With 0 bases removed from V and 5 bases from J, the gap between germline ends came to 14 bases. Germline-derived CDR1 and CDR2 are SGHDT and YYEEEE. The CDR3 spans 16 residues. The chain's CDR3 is CASSLERSRRTGELFF. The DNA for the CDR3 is TGTGCCAGCAGCTTGGAGCGGTCCCGTAGGACCGGGGAGCTGTTTTTT.

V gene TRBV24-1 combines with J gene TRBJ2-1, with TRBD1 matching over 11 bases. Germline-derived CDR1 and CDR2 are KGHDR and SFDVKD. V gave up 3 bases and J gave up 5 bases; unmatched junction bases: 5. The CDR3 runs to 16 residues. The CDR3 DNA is TGTGCCACCAGTGATGCTGGGACAGGGGGAAACAATGAGCAGTTCTTC. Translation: CATSDAGTGGNNEQFF.

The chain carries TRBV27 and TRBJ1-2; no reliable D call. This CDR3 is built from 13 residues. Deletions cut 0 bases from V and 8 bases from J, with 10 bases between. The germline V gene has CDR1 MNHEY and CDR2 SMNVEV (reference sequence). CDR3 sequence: CASSLSASWGYTF. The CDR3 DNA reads TGTGCCAGCAGTTTATCGGCCAGCTGGGGCTACACCTTC.

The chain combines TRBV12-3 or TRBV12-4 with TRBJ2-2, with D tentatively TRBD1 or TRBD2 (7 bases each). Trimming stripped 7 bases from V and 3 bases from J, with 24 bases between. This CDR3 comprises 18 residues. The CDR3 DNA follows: TGTGCCAGCACCAATCCCCCAGGGGGGGGTGGCTACACCGGGGAGCTGTTTTTT. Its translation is CASTNPPGGGGYTGELFF.

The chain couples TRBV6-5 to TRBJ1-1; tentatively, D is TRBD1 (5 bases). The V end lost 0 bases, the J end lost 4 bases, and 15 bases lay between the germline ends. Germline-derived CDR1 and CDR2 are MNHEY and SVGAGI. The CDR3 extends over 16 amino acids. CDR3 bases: TGTGCCAGCAGTTACTCCGGGGCCTTCCCGGGCACTGAAGCTTTCTTT. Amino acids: CASSYSGAFPGTEAFF.

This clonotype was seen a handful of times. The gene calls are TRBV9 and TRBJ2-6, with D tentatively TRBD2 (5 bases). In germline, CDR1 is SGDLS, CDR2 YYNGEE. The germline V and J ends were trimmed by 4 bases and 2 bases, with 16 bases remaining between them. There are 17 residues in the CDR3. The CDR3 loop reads CASSPQEGSPGANVLTF. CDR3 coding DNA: TGTGCCAGCAGCCCCCAAGAGGGAAGCCCTGGGGCCAACGTCCTGACTTTC.